This T cell receptor beta chain was retrieved from a study of blood T cell repertoires in COVID-19. Study information: The samples span acute and convalescent COVID-19 from the United States, Italy and Spain. T cells, B-cell-depleted T cells, or PBMCs supplied cDNA or gDNA.

In the original workflow: Researchers report that nucleated cell counts were estimated from reference gene primer amplification. Clones were sequenced by immunoSEQ multiplex PCR, and TCRdb holds only the in-frame ones, with some missing. D and trimming come from the DNA, and the V and J calls and clone size come from that table. The sample includes roughly 260,000 clones, over 75% of them seen just once. The V and J ends lost 1 base and 1 base respectively, with 8 bases between them. This CDR3 region has 15 residues. CDR1 is LGHNA, CDR2 YNFKEQ, per germline. This clone was picked up a small number of times.

This TCR derives from a woman in her thirties or forties who had recovered from COVID-19. Sequenced: peripheral blood. The chain combines TRBV4-2 with TRBJ2-1; D is perhaps TRBD2 (6 bases). The CDR3 is CASSQGAGSYNEQFF. As DNA, the CDR3 is TGTGCCAGCAGCCAAGGTGCGGGATCCTACAATGAGCAGTTCTTC.